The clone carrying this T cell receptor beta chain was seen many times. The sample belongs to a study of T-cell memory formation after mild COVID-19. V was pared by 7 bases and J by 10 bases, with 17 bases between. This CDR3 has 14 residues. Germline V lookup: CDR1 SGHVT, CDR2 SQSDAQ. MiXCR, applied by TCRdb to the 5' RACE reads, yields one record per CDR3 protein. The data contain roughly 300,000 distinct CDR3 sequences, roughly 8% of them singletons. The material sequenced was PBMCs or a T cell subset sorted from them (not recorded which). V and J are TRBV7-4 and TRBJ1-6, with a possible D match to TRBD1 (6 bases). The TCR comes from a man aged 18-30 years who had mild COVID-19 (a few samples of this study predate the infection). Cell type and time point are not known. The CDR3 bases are TGTGCCAGCACCCCCCAGGCAGGGGAATCACCCCTCCACTTT. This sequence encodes CASTPQAGESPLHF.